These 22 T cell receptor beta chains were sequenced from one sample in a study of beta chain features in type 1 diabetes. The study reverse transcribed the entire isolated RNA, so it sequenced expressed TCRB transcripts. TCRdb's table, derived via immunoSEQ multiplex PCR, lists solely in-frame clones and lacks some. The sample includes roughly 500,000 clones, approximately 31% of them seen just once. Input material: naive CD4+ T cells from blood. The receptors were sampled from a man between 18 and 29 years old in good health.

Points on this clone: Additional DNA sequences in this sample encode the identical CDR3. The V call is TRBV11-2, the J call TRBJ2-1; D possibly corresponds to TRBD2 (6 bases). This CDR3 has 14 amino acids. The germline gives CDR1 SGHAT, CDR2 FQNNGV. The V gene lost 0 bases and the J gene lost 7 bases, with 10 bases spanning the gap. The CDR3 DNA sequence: TGTGCCAGCAGCTTAGACCCGGGAGTGAATGAGCAGTTCTTC. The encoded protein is CASSLDPGVNEQFF.

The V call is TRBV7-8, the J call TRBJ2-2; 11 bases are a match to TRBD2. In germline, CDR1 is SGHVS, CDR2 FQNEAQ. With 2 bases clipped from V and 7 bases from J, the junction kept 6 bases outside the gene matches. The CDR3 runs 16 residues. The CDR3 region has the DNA TGTGCCAGCAGCTTACGACTAGCGGGACCGGTCGGGGAGCTGTTTTTT. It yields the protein CASSLRLAGPVGELFF.

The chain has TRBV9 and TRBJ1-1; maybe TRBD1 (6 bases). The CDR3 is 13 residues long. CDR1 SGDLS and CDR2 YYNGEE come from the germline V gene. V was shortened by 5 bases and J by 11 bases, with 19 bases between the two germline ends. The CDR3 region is CASRAEGGTGAFF. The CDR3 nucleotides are TGTGCCAGCAGAGCGGAGGGGGGAACGGGCGCTTTCTTT. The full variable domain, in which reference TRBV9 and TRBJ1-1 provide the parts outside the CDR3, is DSGVTQTPKHLITATGQRVTLRCSPRSGDLSVYWYQQSLDQGLQFLIQYYNGEERAKGNILERFSAQQFPDLHSELNLSSLELGDSALYFCASRAEGGTGAFFGQGTRLTVV.

In DNA, the CDR3 is TGCGCCAGCCGGGACAGGGGTGGCTCTGGGGCCAACGTCCTGACTTTC. Encoded protein: CASRDRGGSGANVLTF. The chain combines TRBV4-3 with TRBJ2-6; 10 nucleotides line up with TRBD1. Germline values: CDR1 LGHNA, CDR2 YSLEER. After removal of 8 bases from V and 0 bases from J, the junction contained 4 bases not matched to a gene. This CDR3 is built from 16 residues.

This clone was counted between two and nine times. CDR3 sequence: CASSLAGGSTYEQYF. The CDR3 nucleotides are TGCGCCAGCAGCTTGGCTGGTGGTTCCACCTACGAGCAGTACTTC. The chain combines TRBV5-1 with TRBJ2-7; D not certain. This CDR3 region has 15 residues. Germline CDR1 and CDR2: SGHRS and YFSETQ. Trimming removed 0 bases at V and 2 bases at J, with 12 bases between.

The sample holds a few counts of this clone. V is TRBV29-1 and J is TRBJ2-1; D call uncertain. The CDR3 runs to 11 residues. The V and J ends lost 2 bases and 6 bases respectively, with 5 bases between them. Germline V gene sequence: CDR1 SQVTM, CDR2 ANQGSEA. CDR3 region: CSVENPNEQFF. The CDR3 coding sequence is TGCAGCGTTGAAAACCCCAATGAGCAGTTCTTC.

The CDR3 is CAWSRGTGTYEQYF. CDR3 bases: TGTGCCTGGAGTAGGGGGACGGGGACCTACGAGCAGTACTTC. The chain is built from TRBV30 and TRBJ2-7, with D perhaps TRBD1 (6 bases). Looked up from germline, CDR1 is GTSNPN and CDR2 is SVGIG (reference sequence). The CDR3 spans 14 residues. Trimming left V 2 bases short and J 2 bases short, with 13 bases between. Together with reference TRBV30 and TRBJ2-7, the CDR3 gives the full variable domain: SQTIHQWPATLVQPVGSPLSLECTVEGTSNPNLYWYRQAAGRGLQLLFYSVGIGQISSEVPQNLSASRPQDRQFILSSKKLLLSDSGFYLCAWSRGTGTYEQYFGPGTRLTVT.

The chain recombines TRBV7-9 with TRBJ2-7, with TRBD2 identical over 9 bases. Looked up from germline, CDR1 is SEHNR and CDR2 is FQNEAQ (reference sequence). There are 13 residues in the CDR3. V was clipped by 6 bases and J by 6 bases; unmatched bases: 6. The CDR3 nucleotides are TGTGCCAGCAGGGGACTAGCCGTCTCCGAGCAGTACTTC. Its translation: CASRGLAVSEQYF. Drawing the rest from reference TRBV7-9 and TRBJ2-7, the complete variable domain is DTGVSQNPRHKITKRGQNVTFRCDPISEHNRLYWYRQTLGQGPEFLTYFQNEAQLEKSRLLSDRFSAERPKGSFSTLEIQRTEQGDSAMYLCASRGLAVSEQYFGPGTRLTVT.

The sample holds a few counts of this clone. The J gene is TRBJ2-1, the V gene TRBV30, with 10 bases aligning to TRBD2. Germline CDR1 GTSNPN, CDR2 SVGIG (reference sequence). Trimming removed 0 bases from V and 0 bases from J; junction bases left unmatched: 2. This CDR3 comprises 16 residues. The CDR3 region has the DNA TGTGCCTGGAGTGTATCTAGCGGGAGCTCCTACAATGAGCAGTTCTTC. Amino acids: CAWSVSSGSSYNEQFF.

CDR3 loop: CASSPLQFNTGELFF. CDR3 DNA sequence: TGTGCCAGCTCACCACTACAGTTCAACACCGGGGAGCTGTTTTTT. The chain has TRBV18 and TRBJ2-2; no clear D gene. The V gene's germline CDR1 is KGHSH and CDR2 LQKENI. CDR3 length equals 15 residues. Trimming took 1 base from V and 2 from J, leaving 8 bases between them.

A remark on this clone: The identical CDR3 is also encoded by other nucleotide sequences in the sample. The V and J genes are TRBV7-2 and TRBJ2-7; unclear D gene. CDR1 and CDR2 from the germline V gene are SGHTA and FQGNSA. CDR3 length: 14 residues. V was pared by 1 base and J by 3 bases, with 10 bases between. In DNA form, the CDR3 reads TGTGCCAGCAGCTTAGATCGTGCGGTCTACGAGCAGTACTTC. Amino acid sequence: CASSLDRAVYEQYF.

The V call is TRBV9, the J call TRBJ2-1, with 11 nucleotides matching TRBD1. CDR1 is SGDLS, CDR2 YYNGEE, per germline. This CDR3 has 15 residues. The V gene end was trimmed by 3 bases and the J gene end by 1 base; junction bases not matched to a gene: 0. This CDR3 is CASSGDRGSYNEQFF. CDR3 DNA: TGTGCCAGCAGCGGGGACAGGGGGTCCTACAATGAGCAGTTCTTC.

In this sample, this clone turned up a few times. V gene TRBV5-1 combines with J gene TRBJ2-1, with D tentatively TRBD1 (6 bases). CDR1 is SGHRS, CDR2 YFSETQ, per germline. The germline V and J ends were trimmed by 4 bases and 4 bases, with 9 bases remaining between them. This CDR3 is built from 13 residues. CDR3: CASSPDSYNEQFF. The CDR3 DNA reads TGCGCCAGCAGCCCGGACAGTTACAATGAGCAGTTCTTC.

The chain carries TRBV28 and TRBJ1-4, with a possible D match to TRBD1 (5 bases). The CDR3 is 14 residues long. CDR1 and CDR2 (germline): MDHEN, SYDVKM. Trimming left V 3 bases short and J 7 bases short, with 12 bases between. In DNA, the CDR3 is TGTGCCAGCAGTTTCCGAGGGGTAGCTGAAAAACTGTTTTTT. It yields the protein CASSFRGVAEKLFF.

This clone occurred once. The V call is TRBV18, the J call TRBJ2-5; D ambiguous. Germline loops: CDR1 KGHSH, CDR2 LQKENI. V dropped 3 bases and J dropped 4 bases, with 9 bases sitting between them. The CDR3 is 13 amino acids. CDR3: CASSPVVPETQYF. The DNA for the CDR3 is TGTGCCAGCTCACCCGTGGTTCCAGAGACCCAGTACTTC.

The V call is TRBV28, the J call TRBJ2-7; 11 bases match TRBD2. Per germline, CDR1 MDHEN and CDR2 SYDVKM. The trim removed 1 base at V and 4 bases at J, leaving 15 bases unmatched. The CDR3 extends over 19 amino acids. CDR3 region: CASSLFGPIAGGPSYEQYF. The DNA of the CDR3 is TGTGCCAGCAGTTTATTTGGGCCCATAGCGGGAGGGCCCTCTTACGAGCAGTACTTC.

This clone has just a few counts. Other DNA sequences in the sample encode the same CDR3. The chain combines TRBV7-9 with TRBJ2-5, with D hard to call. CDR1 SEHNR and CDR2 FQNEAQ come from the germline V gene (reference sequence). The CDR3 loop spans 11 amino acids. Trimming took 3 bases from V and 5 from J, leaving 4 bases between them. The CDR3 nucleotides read TGTGCCAGCAGCTTTTCGGAGACCCAGTACTTC. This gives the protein CASSFSETQYF.

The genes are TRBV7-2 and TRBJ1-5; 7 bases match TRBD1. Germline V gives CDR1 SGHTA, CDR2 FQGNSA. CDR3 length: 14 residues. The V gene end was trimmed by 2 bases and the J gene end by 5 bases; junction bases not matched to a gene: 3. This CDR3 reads CASSLFQGDQPQHF. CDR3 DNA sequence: TGTGCCAGCAGCTTATTTCAGGGGGATCAGCCCCAGCATTTT. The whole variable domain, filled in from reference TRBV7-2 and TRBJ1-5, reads GAGVSQSPSNKVTEKGKDVELRCDPISGHTALYWYRQSLGQGLEFLIYFQGNSAPDKSGLPSDRFSAERTGGSVSTLTIQRTQQEDSAVYLCASSLFQGDQPQHFGDGTRLSIL.

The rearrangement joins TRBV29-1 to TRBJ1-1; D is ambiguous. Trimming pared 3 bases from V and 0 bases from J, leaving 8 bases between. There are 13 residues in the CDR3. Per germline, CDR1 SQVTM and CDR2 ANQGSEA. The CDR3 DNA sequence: TGCAGCGTTGATAGGGCTATGAACACTGAAGCTTTCTTT. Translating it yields CSVDRAMNTEAFF. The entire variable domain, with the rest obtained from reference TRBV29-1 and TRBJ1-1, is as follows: SAVISQKPSRDICQRGTSLTIQCQVDSQVTMMFWYRQQPGQSLTLIATANQGSEATYESGFVIDKFPISRPNLTFSTLTVSNMSPEDSSIYLCSVDRAMNTEAFFGQGTRLTVV.

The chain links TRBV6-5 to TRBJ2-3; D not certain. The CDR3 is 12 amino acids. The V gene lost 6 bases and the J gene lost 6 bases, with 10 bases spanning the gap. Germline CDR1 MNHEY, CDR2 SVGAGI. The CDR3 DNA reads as TGTGCCAGCAGCCAATCGAGGGATACGCAGTATTTT. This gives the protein CASSQSRDTQYF.

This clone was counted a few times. CDR3 residues: CASGQARGNEQYF. CDR3 coding DNA: TGTGCATCCGGACAGGCCCGCGGGAACGAGCAGTACTTC. The rearrangement joins TRBV30 to TRBJ2-7; a possible D gene is TRBD1 (7 bases). Germline CDR1 and CDR2: GTSNPN and SVGIG (reference sequence). The CDR3 runs to 13 residues. Supplemented by reference TRBV30 and TRBJ2-7, the full variable domain reads SQTIHQWPATLVQPVGSPLSLECTVEGTSNPNLYWYRQAAGRGLQLLFYSVGIGQISSEVPQNLSASRPQDRQFILSSKKLLLSDSGFYLCASGQARGNEQYFGPGTRLTVT.

CDR3 loop: CASSRDRGAQHF. DNA for the CDR3: TGTGCCAGCAGCCGGGACCGGGGGGCCCAGCATTTT. The chain carries TRBV7-9 and TRBJ1-5; TRBD1 is a possible D gene (5 bases). The germline V gene has CDR1 SEHNR and CDR2 FQNEAQ (reference sequence). CDR3 length equals 12 residues. Trimming removed 5 bases at V and 11 bases at J, with 13 bases between.